Below, 21 T cell receptor beta chains from the same sample are listed, as sequenced in a study of CDR3 diversity in severe acne. TCRdb recomputed calls from the PCR reads with MiXCR, one row per CDR3 protein. The sample records approximately 97,000 distinct CDR3 sequences, about half being singletons. Sequencing used blood. The receptors shown here come from a male donor with acne.

On this clonotype itself: A much more abundant neighbour one base away suggests this may be a read error. The chain employs TRBV2 and TRBJ1-2, with D perhaps matching TRBD1 (5 bases). With 4 bases removed from V and 3 bases from J, the gap between germline ends came to 12 bases. Looked up from germline, CDR1 is SNHLY and CDR2 is FYNNEI. CDR3 length: 14 amino acids. CDR3 DNA sequence: TGTGCCAGCAGTGGATTGGACACCTACTATGGCTACACCTTC. It specifies CASSGLDTYYGYTF.

This clonotype came up many times. The J gene is TRBJ2-1, the V gene TRBV20-1; 10 bases agree with TRBD2. From germline, CDR1 is DFQATT and CDR2 SNEGSKA (reference sequence). Unmatched junction bases numbered 6, after V lost 5 bases and J lost 8 bases. This CDR3 has 13 amino acids. CDR3 in amino acids: CSARVSGRHEQFF. The CDR3, as DNA: TGCAGTGCTCGTGTTAGCGGGAGGCATGAGCAGTTCTTC.

CDR3: CASFSTMSGVTEAFF. CDR3 bases: TGTGCCAGCTTCTCCACAATGTCGGGGGTTACTGAAGCTTTCTTT. The rearrangement joins TRBV25-1 to TRBJ1-1, with TRBD1 as a possible D gene (5 bases). The CDR3 has 15 amino acids. Germline V gene data show CDR1 as MGHDK and CDR2 as SYGVNS. The ends were cut back, 8 bases at V and 5 bases at J, with 21 bases in the middle.

The gene calls are TRBV19 and TRBJ1-2; the D gene is possibly TRBD1 (5 bases). Per the germline V gene, CDR1 is LNHDA and CDR2 is SQIVND (reference sequence). This CDR3 is built from 13 residues. The V end lost 6 bases, the J end lost 2 bases, and 10 bases lay between the germline ends. In nucleotides, the CDR3 is TGTGCCAGTAGCCGTGGGGACAACTATGGCTACACCTTC. Residues: CASSRGDNYGYTF. Together with reference TRBV19 and TRBJ1-2, the CDR3 gives the full variable domain: DGGITQSPKYLFRKEGQNVTLSCEQNLNHDAMYWYRQDPGQGLRLIYYSQIVNDFQKGDIAEGYSVSREKKESFPLTVTSAQKNPTAFYLCASSRGDNYGYTFGSGTRLTVV.

This clonotype was detected only a few times. The chain has TRBV10-2 and TRBJ1-2; no clear D gene. CDR1 and CDR2 from the germline V gene are WSHSY and SAAADI. V was shortened by 3 bases and J by 8 bases, with 16 bases between the two germline ends. CDR3 length: 14 amino acids. The CDR3 sequence: CASSDPREGNGYTF. The CDR3 coding sequence is TGCGCCAGCAGTGACCCCCGGGAGGGAAACGGCTACACCTTC.

This rearrangement joins TRBV11-1 to TRBJ2-5, with 12 bases aligning to TRBD1. The CDR3 sequence is 16 residues long. Germline CDR1 is SGHAT and CDR2 is FQDESV (reference sequence). J was trimmed by 5 bases and V by 6 bases; bases with no gene match: 10. The CDR3 DNA reads as TGTGCCAGCAGTCCAGGGACAGGGGGCGCGTTCGAGACCCAGTACTTC. Translating gives CASSPGTGGAFETQYF.

This clonotype appeared a few times. This chain connects TRBV29-1 to TRBJ1-1, with 7 bases identical to TRBD1. The junction had 3 bases not matched to a gene; V was cut back by 3 bases and J by 2 bases. CDR1 and CDR2 from the germline V gene are SQVTM and ANQGSEA. The CDR3 has 13 residues. The CDR3 DNA sequence: TGCAGCGTTGATGGGACAGTAAACACTGAAGCTTTCTTT. This codes for CSVDGTVNTEAFF.

Turning to this clonotype: A junction end diverges from the germline sequence, so it may reflect a read error. The chain joins TRBV13 to TRBJ2-3; 11 nucleotides match TRBD2. The CDR3 length is 16 residues. Looked up from germline, CDR1 is PRHDT and CDR2 is FYEKMQ (reference sequence). CDR3 protein: CASSFLTSGITDTLYF. The CDR3 coding sequence is TGTGCCAGCAGCTTTCTGACTAGCGGGATAACAGATACGCTGTATTTT.

This clonotype turned up a few times. The rearrangement joins TRBV10-3 to TRBJ1-2; TRBD1 might be the D (5 bases). The CDR3 contains 14 residues. Germline V gene sequence: CDR1 ENHRY, CDR2 SYGVKD. V lost 0 bases and J lost 8, with 13 bases in between. The CDR3 DNA reads TGTGCCATCAGTGAGTCGAAGGGAAGGGACGGCTACACCTTC. It translates to CAISESKGRDGYTF.

In its sample, this clonotype was seen many times. The V call is TRBV5-1, the J call TRBJ2-5; D ambiguous. Germline V gene data show CDR1 as SGHRS and CDR2 as YFSETQ. The V gene lost 0 bases and the J gene lost 3 bases, with 6 bases spanning the gap. This CDR3 has 13 amino acids. DNA for the CDR3: TGCGCCAGCAGCTTGGAAGAGGAAGAGACCCAGTACTTC. The encoded protein is CASSLEEEETQYF.

This clonotype was counted a few times. The V call is TRBV20-1, the J call TRBJ1-4; D may be TRBD1 (5 bases). V shed 3 bases and J shed 2 bases, with 13 bases lying between them. The CDR3 consists of 15 residues. Germline V lookup: CDR1 DFQATT, CDR2 SNEGSKA (reference sequence). CDR3 sequence (DNA): TGCAGTGCTAGGGGGCAGGCATGGACTAATGAAAAACTGTTTTTT. Protein product: CSARGQAWTNEKLFF.

This clonotype was seen at least ten times. In this CDR3 the conserved last residue, phenylalanine or tryptophan, is missing, so a read error is likely. The chain is built from TRBV9 and TRBJ1-1; D not certain. Germline lookup yields CDR1 SGDLS and CDR2 YYNGEE. There are 15 residues in the CDR3. The CDR3 sequence: CASSLRPSRNTEAFL. DNA of the CDR3: TGCGCCAGCAGCCTACGACCGTCAAGAAACACTGAAGCTTTCTTG.

The chain uses TRBV20-1 and TRBJ2-1; TRBD2 matches 13 bases. The CDR3 extends over 14 amino acids. Germline CDR1 DFQATT, CDR2 SNEGSKA (reference sequence). The junction had 3 bases not matched to a gene; V was cut back by 1 base and J by 9 bases. CDR3 sequence: CSARVLAGGPEQFF. The DNA of the CDR3 is TGCAGTGCTAGAGTACTAGCGGGAGGGCCTGAGCAGTTCTTC.

In regard to this clonotype: This is likely a read error, given that the CDR3 carries no conserved phenylalanine or tryptophan at its end. It is unclear where the CDR3 begins or ends on the DNA, so no DNA is shown, and the CDR3 is as TCRdb lists it. J is TRBJ1-4 and V is TRBV5-8. The CDR3 totals 8 residues, both ends included. Germline loops: CDR1 SGHTS, CDR2 YDEGEE. The CDR3 reads CASSFETP.

The chain has TRBV20-1 and TRBJ2-3; TRBD2 might be the D (5 bases). This CDR3 spans 11 amino acids. Trimming removed 8 bases at V and 3 bases at J, with 9 bases between. Germline-derived CDR1 and CDR2 are DFQATT and SNEGSKA (reference sequence). CDR3 nucleotide sequence: TGCAGTTTCGGCGGGACAGATACGCAGTATTTT. Protein: CSFGGTDTQYF.

This clonotype occurred many times. The chain carries TRBV11-2 and TRBJ1-5; D is unclear. CDR1 is SGHAT and CDR2 is FQNNGV in the germline V gene. Trimming took 1 base from V and 6 from J, leaving 7 bases between them. This CDR3 has 13 residues. This chain's CDR3 is CASSLVQSQPQHF. As DNA, the CDR3 is TGTGCCAGCAGCTTAGTTCAGTCTCAGCCCCAGCATTTT.

Many counts were recorded for this clonotype. The chain carries TRBV12-5 and TRBJ2-5; D not certain. The germline CDR1 and CDR2 sequences are LGHNT and FRNRAP. The length of the CDR3 is 14 residues. V was cut by 4 bases and J by 4 bases, with 13 bases left in between. CDR3 DNA sequence: TGTGCTAGTGGTTCCACCTTGACCGGAGAGACCCAGTACTTC. Translated, it gives CASGSTLTGETQYF.

The chain employs TRBV10-3 and TRBJ2-7, with D maybe TRBD2 (6 bases). V was shortened by 3 bases and J by 2 bases, with 17 bases between the two germline ends. This CDR3 contains 16 residues. Per germline, CDR1 ENHRY and CDR2 SYGVKD. CDR3 sequence: CAISDPRGRGAYEQYF. The CDR3 nucleotides read TGTGCCATCAGTGACCCCCGGGGGAGAGGGGCCTACGAGCAGTACTTC.

Many counts were recorded for this clonotype. V usage is TRBV5-1 and J usage is TRBJ2-1; 9 bases are shared with TRBD2. The V and J ends lost 3 bases and 3 bases, in that order; junction bases with no gene match: 10. The CDR3 length is 17 residues. CDR1 and CDR2 (germline): SGHRS, YFSETQ. Here the CDR3 DNA reads TGCGCCAGCAGCTCCTACTTGACTAGCGGATTCTACAATGAGCAGTTCTTC. Protein sequence: CASSSYLTSGFYNEQFF.

Worth noting for this clonotype: A much larger clone differs by one base, so this may be a read error. This chain joins TRBV20-1 and TRBJ2-1; the D call may be TRBD1 or TRBD2 (5 bases each). The CDR3 is 15 amino acids. The germline V gene encodes CDR1 DFQATT and CDR2 SNEGSKA (reference sequence). The CDR3 sequence is CGASDRVAGANEQFF. CDR3 bases: TGCGGTGCTAGTGATCGAGTGGCCGGGGCGAATGAGCAGTTCTTC.

The J gene is TRBJ2-3, the V gene TRBV7-6; D is possibly TRBD2 (6 bases). The CDR3 length is 16 residues. Trimming stripped 1 base from V and 14 bases from J, with 25 bases between. CDR1 and CDR2 from the germline V gene are SGHVS and FNYEAQ. CDR3 nucleotide sequence: TGTGCCAGCAGCTTAGGGGGACGCGGTAGCGGCTTCGTCGTGTATTTT. It codes for CASSLGGRGSGFVVYF.